This TCR beta chain was found in a study of T cell responses to AZD1222 COVID-19 vaccine. As for this clone: The antigen remains undetermined.

The method was immunoSEQ multiplex PCR; TCRdb's version includes in-frame clones alone and lacks a portion of them. The top ten clones hold approximately 5% of a sample with about 89,000 clones, about 89% of them seen once. V gave up 5 bases and J gave up 1 base, with 8 bases separating them. The CDR3 contains 13 residues. Germline CDR1 is SGHTA and CDR2 is FQGNSA. General study points: Dominant CD4 TCR responses targeted spike regions 160-218 and 743-854.

The input for sequencing was peripheral blood, taken 28 days after the second AZD1222 dose. The receptor was isolated from an adult who received the AZD1222 COVID-19 vaccine. The V call is TRBV7-2, the J call TRBJ1-2; D gene uncertain. The CDR3 nucleotides read TGTGCCAGCAGCCCGGGAAGTAACTATGGCTACACCTTC. Its protein product is CASSPGSNYGYTF.